This TCR beta chain was recorded in a study of blood T cell repertoires in COVID-19. In the study overall: From the United States, Italy and Spain came samples of acute and convalescent COVID-19. T cells, B-cell-depleted T cells, or PBMCs supplied cDNA or gDNA.

V was pared by 2 bases and J by 4 bases, with 0 bases of the junction left unmatched. Germline-derived CDR1 and CDR2 are SGDLS and YYNGEE. The CDR3 extends over 12 amino acids. Per the original data handling: It was from reference gene primer amplification that nucleated cell counts were estimated. Clones were read by immunoSEQ multiplex PCR, and TCRdb kept only the in-frame ones, dropping some. V and J calls and clone size are as listed in that table; D and trimming were resolved from the DNA. The sample includes roughly 230,000 clones, roughly 84% seen only once; the top ten take about 1%. Sample: peripheral blood. This rearrangement joins TRBV9 to TRBJ2-7, with TRBD1 matching over 7 bases. This clonotype was sampled from a man in his forties or fifties with acute or convalescent COVID-19. CDR3 DNA sequence: TGTGCCAGCAGCGTGGGACAGTACGAGCAGTACTTC. Translation: CASSVGQYEQYF.